Sequencing of this T cell receptor beta chain was carried out in a study of T-cell memory formation after mild COVID-19. Regarding the study as a whole: Unconfirmed was the SARS-CoV-2 specificity of second-wave clones that peaked on day 37.

TCRdb reprocessed the 5' RACE reads via MiXCR and lists one record per CDR3 protein. The sample records about 190,000 distinct CDR3 sequences, approximately 20% being singletons. V shed 0 bases and J 3 bases; nucleotides not matched to a gene: 4. The germline CDR1 and CDR2 sequences are LNHNV and YYDKDF (reference sequence). CDR3 length: 16 residues. Turning to this clonotype: Its antigen is as yet unknown.

The source is an adult woman who had mild COVID-19 (a few samples of this study predate the infection). Cell type and time point are not known. The chain is built from TRBV15 and TRBJ2-7; the match to TRBD1 covers 11 bases. Sequencing was performed on PBMCs or a T cell subset sorted from them (not recorded which). The CDR3 bases are TGTGCCACCAGCAGAGATAGGACAGGGGGCCACTACGAGCAGTACTTC. It specifies CATSRDRTGGHYEQYF.